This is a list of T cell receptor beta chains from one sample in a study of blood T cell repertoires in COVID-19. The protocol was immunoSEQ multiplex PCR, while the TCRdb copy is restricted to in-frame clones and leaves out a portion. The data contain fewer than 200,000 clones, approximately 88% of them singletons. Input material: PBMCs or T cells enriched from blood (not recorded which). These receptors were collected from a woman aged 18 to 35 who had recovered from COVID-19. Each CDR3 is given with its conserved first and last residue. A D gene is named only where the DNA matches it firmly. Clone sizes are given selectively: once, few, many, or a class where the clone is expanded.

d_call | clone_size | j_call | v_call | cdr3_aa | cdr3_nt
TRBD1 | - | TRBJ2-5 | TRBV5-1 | CASSRTGAHETQYF | TGCGCCAGCAGCCGGACAGGGGCCCACGAGACCCAGTACTTC
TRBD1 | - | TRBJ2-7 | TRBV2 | CASEGQGAYEQYF | TGTGCCAGCGAGGGACAGGGGGCCTACGAGCAGTACTTC
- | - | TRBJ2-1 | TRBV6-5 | CASRRRGEQFF | TGTGCCAGCAGGCGGCGTGGGGAGCAGTTCTTC
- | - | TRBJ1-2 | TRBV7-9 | CASSLGRAIANYGYTF | TGTGCCAGCAGCTTAGGCAGGGCTATAGCTAACTATGGCTACACCTTC
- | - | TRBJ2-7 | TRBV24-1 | CATSDGGFDEQYF | TGTGCCACCAGTGATGGGGGCTTCGACGAGCAGTACTTC
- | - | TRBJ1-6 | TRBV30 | CAWSARGRDSPLHF | TGTGCCTGGAGTGCCAGGGGAAGGGATTCACCCCTCCACTTT
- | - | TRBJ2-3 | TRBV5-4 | CASSLDFRDRYF | TGTGCCAGCAGCTTGGATTTCAGGGATCGGTATTTT
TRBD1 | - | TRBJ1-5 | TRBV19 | CASFPRDRKTSNQPQHF | TGTGCCAGTTTCCCGCGGGACAGAAAGACTAGCAATCAGCCCCAGCATTTT
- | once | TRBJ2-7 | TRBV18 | CASSPGLTALYEQYF | TGTGCCAGCTCACCAGGCCTGACAGCATTATACGAGCAGTACTTC
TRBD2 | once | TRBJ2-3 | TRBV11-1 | CASSSEGLTTDTQYF | TGTGCCAGCAGCTCAGAGGGACTAACCACAGATACGCAGTATTTT
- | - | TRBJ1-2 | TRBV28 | CASSSRHLRLRINYGYTF | TGTGCCAGCAGTTCCCGTCACCTTCGACTGCGGATTAACTATGGCTACACCTTC
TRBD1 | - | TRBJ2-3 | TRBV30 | CAWREGAVTDTQYF | TGTGCCTGGAGAGAGGGGGCGGTTACAGATACGCAGTATTTT
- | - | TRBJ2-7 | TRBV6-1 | CASSEAAWGPVDSYEQYF | TGTGCCAGCAGTGAAGCGGCGTGGGGGCCGGTAGACTCCTACGAGCAGTACTTC
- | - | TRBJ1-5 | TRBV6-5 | CASSERGSAQHF | TGTGCCAGCTCGGAGCGTGGGTCCGCCCAGCATTTT
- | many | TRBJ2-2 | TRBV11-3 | CASSLDGNGELFF | TGTGCCAGCAGCTTAGACGGTAACGGGGAGCTGTTTTTT
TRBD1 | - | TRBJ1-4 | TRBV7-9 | CASSFKAGTDTNEKLFF | TGTGCCAGCAGCTTCAAAGCCGGGACAGATACTAATGAAAAACTGTTTTTT
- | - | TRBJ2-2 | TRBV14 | CASSRGLSTGELFF | TGTGCCAGCAGCCGGGGACTTTCCACCGGGGAGCTGTTTTTT
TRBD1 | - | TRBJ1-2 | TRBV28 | CASSRGRGPYGYTF | TGTGCCAGCAGTAGGGGCAGGGGGCCCTATGGCTACACCTTC
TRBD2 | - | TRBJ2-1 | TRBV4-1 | CASSQGLLAGGGEQFF | TGCGCCAGCAGCCAAGGCTTACTAGCGGGCGGGGGTGAGCAGTTCTTC
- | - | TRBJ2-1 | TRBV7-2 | CASSLAFSVFNEQFF | TGTGCCAGCAGCTTAGCTTTCTCGGTTTTCAATGAGCAGTTCTTC
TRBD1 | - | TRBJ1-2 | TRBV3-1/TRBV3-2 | CASSQENGQGGDGYTF | TGTGCCAGCAGCCAAGAAAATGGACAGGGAGGCGATGGCTACACCTTC
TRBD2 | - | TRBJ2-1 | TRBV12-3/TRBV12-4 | CASRLAGANEQFF | TGTGCCAGCAGACTAGCGGGGGCAAATGAGCAGTTCTTC
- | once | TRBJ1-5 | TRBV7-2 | CASSQDLARNQPQHF | TGTGCCAGCAGCCAAGATCTGGCTCGCAATCAGCCCCAGCATTTT
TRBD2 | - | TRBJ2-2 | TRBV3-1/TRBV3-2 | CASSRLADTGELFF | TGTGCCAGCAGCAGACTAGCTGACACCGGGGAGCTGTTTTTT
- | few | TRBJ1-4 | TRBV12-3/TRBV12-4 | CASSLRGNEKLFF | TGTGCCAGCAGTTTGCGGGGGAATGAAAAACTGTTTTTT
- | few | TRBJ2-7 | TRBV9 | CASSVEGVNEQYF | TGTGCCAGCAGCGTAGAAGGGGTCAACGAGCAGTACTTC
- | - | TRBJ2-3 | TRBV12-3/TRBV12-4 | CASSSGGLDTQYF | TGTGCCAGCAGTTCAGGGGGACTAGATACGCAGTATTTT
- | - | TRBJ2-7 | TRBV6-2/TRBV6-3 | CASSRDTSASEQYF | TGTGCCAGCAGTCGGGACACCTCGGCGAGCGAGCAGTACTTC
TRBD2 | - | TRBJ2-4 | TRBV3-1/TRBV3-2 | CASSQGYAGGPSNIQYF | TGTGCCAGCAGCCAGGGTTATGCGGGGGGGCCCTCAAACATTCAGTACTTC
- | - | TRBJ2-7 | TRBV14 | CASSQDRRTGQYF | TGTGCCAGCAGCCAAGATCGGAGGACGGGGCAGTACTTC
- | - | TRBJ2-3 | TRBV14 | CASSRQREFRTDTQYF | TGTGCCAGCAGCCGCCAACGGGAATTTCGCACAGATACGCAGTATTTT
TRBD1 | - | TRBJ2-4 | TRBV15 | CATSRDPGQGGDIQYF | TGTGCCACCAGCAGAGACCCAGGACAGGGGGGAGACATTCAGTACTTC
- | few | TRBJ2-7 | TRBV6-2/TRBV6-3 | CASSSPPLFYEQYF | TGTGCCAGCAGTTCACCTCCTCTATTCTACGAGCAGTACTTC
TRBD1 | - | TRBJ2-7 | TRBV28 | CATSRGTASRGFYEQYF | TGTGCCACCTCCAGGGGGACGGCAAGTAGAGGGTTCTACGAGCAGTACTTC
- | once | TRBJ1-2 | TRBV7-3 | CASSISAEGEAYTF | TGTGCCAGCAGCATATCTGCAGAGGGCGAGGCGTACACCTTC
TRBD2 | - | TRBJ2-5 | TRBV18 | CASSPLERGVETQYF | TGTGCCAGCTCACCACTGGAGCGGGGAGTGGAGACCCAGTACTTC
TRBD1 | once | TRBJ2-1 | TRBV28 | CASKGTGQAIYNEQFF | TGTGCCAGCAAGGGGACCGGACAGGCTATTTACAATGAGCAGTTCTTC
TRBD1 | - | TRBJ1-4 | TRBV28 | CASSKKPGQGVEKLFF | TGTGCCAGCAGTAAAAAACCGGGACAGGGGGTTGAAAAACTGTTTTTT
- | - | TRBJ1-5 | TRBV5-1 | CASSLGDSSNQPQHF | TGCGCCAGCAGCCTAGGAGATAGTAGCAATCAGCCCCAGCATTTT
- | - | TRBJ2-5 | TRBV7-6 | CASSLGSRGLETQYF | TGTGCCAGCAGCTTAGGGTCTCGGGGGTTAGAGACCCAGTACTTC
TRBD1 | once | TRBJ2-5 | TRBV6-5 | CASKGQVVQETQYF | TGTGCCAGCAAAGGACAGGTGGTCCAAGAGACCCAGTACTTC
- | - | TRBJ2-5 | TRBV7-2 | CASSLEGAGTYQETQYF | TGTGCCAGCAGCTTAGAAGGGGCGGGGACGTACCAAGAGACCCAGTACTTC
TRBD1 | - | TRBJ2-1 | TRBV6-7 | CASSDRGLVGNEQFF | TGTGCCAGCAGTGACAGGGGGCTCGTTGGCAATGAGCAGTTCTTC
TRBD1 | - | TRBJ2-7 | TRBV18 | CASSRRDSLDEQYF | TGTGCCAGCTCACGAAGGGACAGCTTAGACGAGCAGTACTTC
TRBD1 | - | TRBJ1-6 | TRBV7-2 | CASTSTRQGNSPLHF | TGTGCCAGCACCTCCACCCGACAGGGGAATTCACCCCTCCACTTT
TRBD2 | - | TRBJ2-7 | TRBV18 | CASSRASGAYEQYF | TGTGCCAGCTCACGGGCTAGCGGTGCCTACGAGCAGTACTTC
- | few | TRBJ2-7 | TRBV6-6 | CASTLTGQSGGYEQYF | TGTGCCAGCACCCTAACGGGTCAGTCGGGCGGGTACGAGCAGTACTTC
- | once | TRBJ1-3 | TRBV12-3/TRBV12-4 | CASSFPPGGTIYF | TGTGCCAGCAGTTTTCCCCCCGGAGGCACCATATATTTT
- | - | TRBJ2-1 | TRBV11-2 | CASSLGRGREQFF | TGTGCCAGCAGCTTAGGTCGGGGGAGGGAGCAGTTCTTC
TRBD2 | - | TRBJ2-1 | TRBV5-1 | CASSPLAGGSYNEQFF | TGCGCCAGCAGCCCCCTAGCGGGGGGCTCCTACAATGAGCAGTTCTTC
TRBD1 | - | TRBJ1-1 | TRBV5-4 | CASSPGQMRTEAFF | TGTGCCAGCAGCCCGGGACAGATGCGCACTGAAGCTTTCTTT
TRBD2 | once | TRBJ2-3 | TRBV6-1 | CASSDERGDTQYF | TGTGCCAGCAGTGATGAGCGGGGGGATACGCAGTATTTT
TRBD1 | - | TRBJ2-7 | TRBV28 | CASTLPGQGANHEQYF | TGTGCCAGCACCCTACCGGGACAGGGGGCGAATCACGAGCAGTACTTC
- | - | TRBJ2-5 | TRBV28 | CASRSSLGMGEETQYF | TGTGCCAGCAGATCATCCCTTGGGATGGGAGAAGAGACCCAGTACTTC
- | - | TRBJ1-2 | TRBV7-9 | CASSEPGGYTF | TGTGCCAGCAGTGAACCAGGGGGCTACACCTTC